This is a list of T cell receptor beta chains from one sample in a study of vaccination effects on CD4 cells after COVID-19. For these receptors, no antigen is known. Generated by immunoSEQ multiplex PCR, the TCRdb table keeps only in-frame clones and is missing some. The top ten clones hold 2% to 2.5% of a sample with about 54,000 clones, 65% to 90% of them seen once. Specimen: CD4+ T cells from PBMCs cultured with HCoV-229E spike peptides, collected before COVID-19 vaccination. These receptors came from a human donor who received a COVID-19 vaccine. CDR3s include the opening cysteine and the closing phenylalanine or tryptophan. A D gene is named only where the DNA matches it firmly. The listing skips clone size in some rows; elsewhere it reads once, few, many or a size class.

d_gene	v_gene	abundance	j_gene	CDR3aa	CDR3nt
.	TRBV28	.	TRBJ1-6	CASSLDSRAYNSPLHF	TGTGCCAGCAGTTTAGATAGCCGAGCCTATAATTCACCCCTCCACTTT
TRBD1	TRBV5-1	.	TRBJ2-1	CASSLEVTGANEQFF	TGCGCCAGCAGCTTGGAGGTGACAGGGGCCAATGAGCAGTTCTTC
.	TRBV6-1	.	TRBJ1-1	CASSEAQRYEAFF	TGTGCCAGCAGTGAAGCGCAACGATATGAAGCTTTCTTT
TRBD1	TRBV3-1/TRBV3-2	.	TRBJ1-1	CASSQPDRVSEAFF	TGTGCCAGCAGCCAACCCGACAGGGTGAGTGAAGCTTTCTTT
.	TRBV30	.	TRBJ2-2	CAWGKGGSPGELFF	TGTGCCTGGGGGAAGGGGGGCTCACCCGGGGAGCTGTTTTTT
TRBD1	TRBV11-1	.	TRBJ2-5	CASSSRQGSRETQYF	TGTGCCAGCAGCAGCCGACAGGGGTCCCGAGAGACCCAGTACTTC
.	TRBV5-1	.	TRBJ1-6	CASSLRADQNDNSPLHF	TGCGCCAGCAGCTTGAGGGCAGACCAAAACGATAATTCACCCCTCCACTTT
TRBD2	TRBV5-1	.	TRBJ2-5	CASSLALAGETQYF	TGCGCCAGCAGCTTGGCACTAGCGGGCGAGACCCAGTACTTC
TRBD2	TRBV19	.	TRBJ2-2	CASSRRSLTWEGPGELFF	TGTGCCAGTAGTAGAAGGTCCCTCACCTGGGAGGGACCCGGGGAGCTGTTTTTT
.	TRBV11-2	.	TRBJ2-5	CASSLTLAETQYF	TGTGCCAGCAGCTTAACTTTGGCGGAGACCCAGTACTTC
.	TRBV6-5	.	TRBJ2-5	CASRTDPGETQYF	TGTGCCAGTAGGACTGACCCGGGTGAGACCCAGTACTTC
TRBD1	TRBV2	few	TRBJ2-3	CASRGQGWADTQYF	TGTGCCAGCAGGGGACAGGGGTGGGCAGATACGCAGTATTTT
TRBD2	TRBV7-3	.	TRBJ2-1	CASSPSPLAGIYNEQFF	TGTGCCAGCAGCCCCTCCCCACTAGCGGGGATCTACAATGAGCAGTTCTTC
TRBD2	TRBV11-2	.	TRBJ2-2	CASSHRLAGDTGELFF	TGTGCCAGCAGCCACCGACTAGCGGGGGACACCGGGGAGCTGTTTTTT
.	TRBV19	once	TRBJ1-1	CASSIAGQPNTEAFF	TGTGCCAGTAGTATAGCCGGGCAACCGAACACTGAAGCTTTCTTT
.	TRBV6-6	.	TRBJ1-5	CASSTPPQPQHF	TGTGCCAGCAGTACCCCTCCTCAGCCCCAGCATTTT
.	TRBV9	.	TRBJ2-2	CASSVVEGPGELFF	TGTGCCAGCAGCGTAGTGGAAGGGCCCGGGGAGCTGTTTTTT
.	TRBV7-3	.	TRBJ2-3	CASSLFGGSDTQYF	TGTGCCAGCAGCTTATTTGGAGGGTCAGATACGCAGTATTTT
.	TRBV7-9	few	TRBJ1-6	CASSPHNSPLHF	TGTGCCAGCAGCCCTCATAATTCACCCCTCCACTTT
.	TRBV18	few	TRBJ1-2	CASSPPTGMGGYTF	TGTGCCAGCTCACCACCTACAGGGATGGGGGGCTACACCTTC
TRBD2	TRBV7-3	.	TRBJ2-3	CASSLGTSADTQYF	TGTGCCAGCAGCTTAGGCACTAGCGCAGATACGCAGTATTTT
.	TRBV6-2/TRBV6-3	.	TRBJ2-1	CASSYSGGGNEQFF	TGTGCCAGCAGTTACTCGGGAGGGGGCAATGAGCAGTTCTTC
TRBD2	TRBV6-4	.	TRBJ2-2	CASGTSISTGELFF	TGTGCCAGCGGGACTAGCATTAGCACCGGGGAGCTGTTTTTT
TRBD1	TRBV19	.	TRBJ2-6	CASNSGTGFSGANVLTF	TGTGCCAGTAACTCCGGGACAGGGTTCTCTGGGGCCAACGTCCTGACTTTC
.	TRBV5-1	.	TRBJ1-1	CASMDSSGNTEAFF	TGCGCCAGCATGGATTCTAGTGGGAACACTGAAGCTTTCTTT
.	TRBV7-2	.	TRBJ1-1	CASSLMSGMNTEAFF	TGTGCCAGCAGCTTAATGTCGGGCATGAACACTGAAGCTTTCTTT
.	TRBV2	once	TRBJ1-1	CASTADRNEAFF	TGTGCCAGCACAGCAGACAGGAATGAAGCTTTCTTT
.	TRBV15	.	TRBJ2-3	CATSRDLPSTDTQYF	TGTGCCACCAGCAGAGACCTCCCTAGCACAGATACGCAGTATTTT
.	TRBV12-3/TRBV12-4	once	TRBJ1-1	CASSLRPNTEAFF	TGTGCCAGCAGTTTACGACCGAACACTGAAGCTTTCTTT
TRBD1	TRBV6-1	once	TRBJ1-6	CASSEGQGAYSPLHF	TGTGCCAGCAGTGAAGGTCAGGGGGCTTATTCACCCCTCCACTTT
.	TRBV6-5	.	TRBJ1-5	CASKLDSFSNQPQHF	TGTGCCAGCAAGCTAGACAGCTTTAGCAATCAGCCCCAGCATTTT
.	TRBV12-3/TRBV12-4	.	TRBJ1-3	CASSRESTIYF	TGTGCCAGCAGCCGTGAGAGCACCATATATTTT
.	TRBV6-2/TRBV6-3	.	TRBJ1-1	CASSYGVGAEAFF	TGTGCCAGCAGTTATGGGGTGGGTGCTGAAGCTTTCTTT
TRBD2	TRBV7-9	.	TRBJ2-1	CASSPTSGVRNEQFF	TGTGCCAGCAGCCCAACTAGCGGGGTAAGAAATGAGCAGTTCTTC
.	TRBV5-1	.	TRBJ1-4	CASKEGGLYEKLFF	TGCGCCAGCAAGGAGGGGGGTCTGTACGAAAAACTGTTTTTT
.	TRBV28	.	TRBJ1-6	CASSFQGRDNSPLHF	TGTGCCAGCAGTTTCCAGGGACGGGATAATTCACCCCTCCACTTT
.	TRBV27	.	TRBJ1-2	CASSFQGGGYTF	TGTGCCAGCAGTTTCCAAGGGGGTGGCTACACCTTC
TRBD2	TRBV18	.	TRBJ2-1	CASSPTDSGGYEQFF	TGTGCCAGCTCACCAACTGACAGCGGGGGTTATGAGCAGTTCTTC
TRBD2	TRBV14	.	TRBJ2-5	CASRASKRGYQETQYF	TGTGCCAGCAGGGCTTCGAAGCGGGGGTACCAAGAGACCCAGTACTTC
TRBD1	TRBV19	.	TRBJ2-1	CASSISTTGGSYNEQFF	TGTGCCAGTAGTATTTCCACTACAGGGGGCTCCTACAATGAGCAGTTCTTC
.	TRBV2	.	TRBJ1-3	CASRDRSSGNTIYF	TGTGCCAGCCGGGACCGGAGCTCTGGAAACACCATATATTTT
TRBD1	TRBV30	.	TRBJ1-3	CAYSDRGRGNTIYF	TGTGCCTACTCGGACAGGGGGCGAGGAAACACCATATATTTT
TRBD2	TRBV5-1	.	TRBJ2-1	CASSLLGGDFSEQFF	TGCGCCAGCAGCTTGCTGGGGGGGGACTTCAGTGAGCAGTTCTTC
TRBD1	TRBV24-1	.	TRBJ2-5	CATSDFQGAQETQYF	TGTGCCACCAGTGATTTCCAGGGGGCCCAAGAGACCCAGTACTTC
TRBD1	TRBV24-1	few	TRBJ2-1	CATSDGQGLGDYNEQFF	TGTGCCACCAGTGATGGACAGGGCTTAGGGGACTACAATGAGCAGTTCTTC
.	TRBV12-3/TRBV12-4	once	TRBJ2-3	CASSFATDTQYF	TGTGCCAGCAGTTTTGCAACAGATACGCAGTATTTT
.	TRBV15	.	TRBJ1-5	CATSRDMGGPNQPQHF	TGTGCCACCAGCAGAGATATGGGAGGACCCAATCAGCCCCAGCATTTT
.	TRBV9	.	TRBJ2-1	CASSVVSTANNEQFF	TGTGCCAGCAGCGTAGTATCTACCGCGAACAATGAGCAGTTCTTC
TRBD1	TRBV9	.	TRBJ1-2	CASSVEGLRGTGGYGYTF	TGTGCCAGCAGCGTAGAGGGATTGCGGGGGACAGGCGGGTATGGCTACACCTTC
TRBD1	TRBV24-1	.	TRBJ2-2	CATSERRTGVAGELFF	TGTGCCACCAGTGAACGTAGGACAGGGGTTGCCGGGGAGCTGTTTTTT
.	TRBV25-1	.	TRBJ1-2	CASSGRGRAYGYTF	TGTGCCAGCAGCGGGCGGGGGAGGGCATATGGCTACACCTTC
TRBD1	TRBV6-4	.	TRBJ2-3	CASSDPGQGETDTQYF	TGTGCCAGCAGTGACCCGGGACAGGGGGAAACAGATACGCAGTATTTT
TRBD1	TRBV5-8	few	TRBJ1-2	CASSPIQGAGGYTF	TGTGCCAGCAGCCCGATCCAGGGGGCTGGTGGCTACACCTTC
.	TRBV6-1	.	TRBJ1-2	CASSEGFGYGYTF	TGTGCCAGCAGTGAGGGGTTTGGGTATGGCTACACCTTC
.	TRBV12-5	.	TRBJ2-5	CASGLNAMPVGETQYF	TGTGCTAGTGGTTTGAATGCAATGCCAGTCGGTGAGACCCAGTACTTC
TRBD1	TRBV19	.	TRBJ1-2	CASSIGQGARGYTF	TGTGCCAGTAGTATAGGGCAGGGGGCGCGTGGCTACACCTTC
.	TRBV28	once	TRBJ2-5	CASGVQETQYF	TGTGCCAGCGGAGTACAAGAGACCCAGTACTTC
.	TRBV30	.	TRBJ2-6	CAWSVLHGANVLTF	TGTGCCTGGAGTGTTCTCCATGGGGCCAACGTCCTGACTTTC
.	TRBV7-2	.	TRBJ2-5	CASSRGAGGRTETQYF	TGTGCCAGCAGCCGGGGGGCCGGGGGGCGTACGGAGACCCAGTACTTC
.	TRBV7-2	once	TRBJ1-2	CASSAAPGHQANYGYTF	TGTGCCAGCAGCGCAGCCCCGGGACATCAAGCTAACTATGGCTACACCTTC